A selection of T cell receptor beta chains follows, all from one sample in a study of blood T cell repertoires in COVID-19. Only in-frame clones appear in the TCRdb table, and some are missing; sequencing was by immunoSEQ multiplex PCR. The sample lists approximately 670,000 clones, about 90% occurring once. Sequencing input: peripheral blood. These receptors came from a woman in her late teens or twenties with acute or convalescent COVID-19. CDR3s include the opening cysteine and the closing phenylalanine or tryptophan. D genes are given only for firm matches. Clone size is shown for a subset of rows, as once, few, many or a class of expanded clone.

CDR3 protein,CDR3 DNA,D gene,V gene,clone size,J gene
CASKEEVSGYTF,TGTGCCAGCAAGGAGGAGGTCAGTGGCTACACCTTC,.,TRBV6-6,.,TRBJ1-2
CASSSPGQPRAFF,TGTGCCAGCAGCTCCCCAGGACAGCCAAGAGCTTTCTTT,.,TRBV7-9,few,TRBJ1-1
CASRSPSGGSTDTQYF,TGTGCCAGCAGAAGCCCTAGCGGGGGAAGCACAGATACGCAGTATTTT,TRBD2,TRBV11-1,.,TRBJ2-3
CASSQNRGLSAGANVLTF,TGCGCCAGCAGCCAAAACAGGGGGCTCAGTGCGGGGGCCAACGTCCTGACTTTC,TRBD1,TRBV4-1,.,TRBJ2-6
CASSRGQLSNQPQHF,TGTGCCAGCAGCCGTGGACAGCTTAGCAATCAGCCCCAGCATTTT,.,TRBV7-3,.,TRBJ1-5
CASKTRQGVVYGYTF,TGTGCCAGTAAAACTCGACAGGGGGTTGTCTATGGCTACACCTTC,TRBD1,TRBV19,.,TRBJ1-2
CASSPQGNYGYTF,TGTGCCAGCAGTCCCCAGGGGAACTATGGCTACACCTTC,.,TRBV12-3/TRBV12-4,once,TRBJ1-2
CASSQGPGSGNTIYF,TGTGCCAGCAGCCAAGGGCCAGGGTCAGGGAACACCATATATTTT,.,TRBV4-2,.,TRBJ1-3
CASSVGGGPPATNEKLFF,TGTGCCAGCAGCGTAGGTGGAGGGCCTCCCGCAACTAATGAAAAACTGTTTTTT,.,TRBV9,.,TRBJ1-4
CASSLVVTSSSYNEQFF,TGTGCCAGCAGCTTGGTGGTCACCTCGAGCTCCTACAATGAGCAGTTCTTC,.,TRBV5-8,.,TRBJ2-1